These 21 T cell receptor beta chains share one sample of origin, sequenced in a study of T-cell memory formation after mild COVID-19. One entry per CDR3 protein, called by TCRdb with MiXCR from the 5' RACE reads. The sample holds approximately 240,000 distinct CDR3 sequences, about 16% seen once. The sample comprised PBMCs or a T cell subset sorted from them (not recorded which). These receptors originate from a man aged 18 to 35 who had mild COVID-19 (a few samples of this study predate the infection). Cell type and time point are not known.

This clonotype has just one count. This chain uses TRBV5-6 with TRBJ1-2; 8 bases are a match to TRBD1. Trimming at V came to 4 bases and at J to 4 bases, leaving 6 bases not matched to a gene. Germline V lookup: CDR1 SGHDT, CDR2 YYEEEE. The CDR3 consists of 14 residues. CDR3 sequence: CASSSQGQAYGYTF. The CDR3 nucleotides read TGTGCCAGCAGCAGTCAGGGACAGGCCTATGGCTACACCTTC.

This clonotype appeared a few times. The J gene is TRBJ2-1, the V gene TRBV6-2 or TRBV6-3; 9 bases line up with TRBD2. Losses at the gene ends were 8 bases for V and 8 bases for J; bases not matched to a gene: 13. The germline gives CDR1 MNHEY, CDR2 SVGEGT. CDR3 length equals 15 residues. CDR3 sequence: CASGMSGGSQDEQFF. CDR3 nucleotides: TGTGCCAGCGGAATGAGCGGGGGGTCCCAGGATGAGCAGTTCTTC.

This clonotype was counted between two and nine times. This chain connects TRBV7-2 to TRBJ2-3, with TRBD1 matching 7 bases. Germline loops: CDR1 SGHTA, CDR2 FQGNSA. The V segment lost 5 bases and the J segment 1 base; nucleotides outside the gene matches: 9. This CDR3 is built from 16 residues. The DNA for the CDR3 is TGTGCCAGCAGCCAATTGACAGGGCAAGGCACAGATACGCAGTATTTT. It encodes CASSQLTGQGTDTQYF.

This rearrangement joins TRBV5-5 to TRBJ2-3; D is undetermined. Deletions cut 0 bases from V and 7 bases from J, with 15 bases between. The CDR3 totals 15 residues. Germline CDR1 SGHKS, CDR2 YYEKEE (reference sequence). This chain's CDR3 is CASSLVPGAQYTQYF. CDR3 bases: TGTGCCAGCAGCTTGGTTCCAGGAGCGCAATATACGCAGTATTTT.

V gene TRBV7-3 combines with J gene TRBJ2-7, with 8 nucleotides matching TRBD1. The CDR3 length is 13 residues. V shed 3 bases, J shed 5 bases, and the junction held 3 bases outside the gene matches. Germline V lookup: CDR1 SGHTA, CDR2 FQGTGA. In DNA form, the CDR3 reads TGTGCCAGCAGCTTGGACAGGGACCACGAGCAGTACTTC. This codes for CASSLDRDHEQYF.

This chain joins TRBV4-3 and TRBJ1-5; D not certain. The V gene's germline CDR1 is LGHNA and CDR2 YSLEER. V was pared by 0 bases and J by 7 bases, with 10 bases between. The CDR3 sequence is 14 residues long. This chain's CDR3 is CASSQDPRQQPQHF. The CDR3 DNA sequence: TGCGCCAGCAGCCAAGACCCCCGGCAACAGCCCCAGCATTTT.

The table lists this clonotype with a count of one. The V and J genes are TRBV9 and TRBJ2-5; unclear D gene. The germline V and J ends were trimmed by 0 bases and 7 bases, with 10 bases remaining between them. This CDR3 is 13 amino acids long. The germline CDR1 and CDR2 sequences are SGDLS and YYNGEE. CDR3: CASSVVSRGTQYF. CDR3 sequence (DNA): TGTGCCAGCAGCGTAGTGAGCCGAGGGACCCAGTACTTC.

This clonotype was detected a few times. The chain links TRBV2 to TRBJ1-5; D call uncertain. This CDR3 contains 14 residues. The V and J ends lost 3 bases and 1 base respectively, with 7 bases between them. CDR1 and CDR2 (germline): SNHLY, FYNNEI. CDR3 sequence (DNA): TGTGCCAGCAGTGACATCGTCAGCAATCAGCCCCAGCATTTT. Its protein product is CASSDIVSNQPQHF.

V and J are TRBV7-8 and TRBJ1-1; D not resolved. CDR3 length: 14 residues. The germline gives CDR1 SGHVS, CDR2 FQNEAQ. V was trimmed by 3 bases and J by 1 base, leaving 9 bases between them. The CDR3 sequence: CASSFWTANTEAFF. The CDR3 DNA is TGTGCCAGCAGCTTTTGGACGGCGAACACTGAAGCTTTCTTT.

This clonotype was detected only a few times. V gene TRBV2 combines with J gene TRBJ2-3; tentative D call: TRBD1 (5 bases). Germline V gene sequence: CDR1 SNHLY, CDR2 FYNNEI. V was pared by 7 bases and J by 3 bases, with 8 bases between. The CDR3 consists of 12 residues. The CDR3 nucleotides are TGTGCCAGCAACCGACAGACAGATACGCAGTATTTT. This codes for CASNRQTDTQYF.

This clonotype was seen only a few times. The CDR3 bases are TGTGCCAGCAGCCAGACTAGCGGGTACGAGCAGTACTTC. Protein product: CASSQTSGYEQYF. The chain has TRBV12-3 or TRBV12-4 and TRBJ2-7; the match to TRBD2 covers 10 bases. With 6 bases clipped from V and 4 bases from J, the junction kept 3 bases outside the gene matches. CDR3 length equals 13 residues.

This clonotype was observed a handful of times. The chain couples TRBV20-1 to TRBJ2-5; 8 positions match TRBD2. Germline CDR1 DFQATT, CDR2 SNEGSKA (reference sequence). After removal of 0 bases from V and 5 bases from J, the junction contained 8 bases not matched to a gene. CDR3 length: 15 residues. The CDR3, as DNA: TGCAGTGCTAGAGATACGGGGGGGCCCGGGGAGACCCAGTACTTC. This gives the protein CSARDTGGPGETQYF.

The chain uses TRBV27 and TRBJ1-5; D is unclear. Trimming stripped 5 bases from V and 2 bases from J, with 10 bases between. From germline, CDR1 is MNHEY and CDR2 SMNVEV (reference sequence). The CDR3 consists of 14 residues. The CDR3 region is CASSTRVGNQPQHF. For the CDR3, the DNA is TGTGCCAGCAGTACTAGGGTAGGCAATCAGCCCCAGCATTTT.

The chain has TRBV19 and TRBJ1-2; tentatively, D is TRBD1 (5 bases). V was cut by 0 bases and J by 3 bases, with 11 bases left in between. The germline V gene has CDR1 LNHDA and CDR2 SQIVND (reference sequence). The CDR3 length is 15 residues. CDR3 sequence reads: CASSIEYGAYYGYTF. CDR3 DNA: TGTGCCAGTAGTATAGAGTACGGGGCCTACTATGGCTACACCTTC.

This clonotype was detected only a few times. The V call is TRBV7-8, the J call TRBJ2-7; 8 bases map to TRBD1. CDR1 and CDR2 from the germline V gene are SGHVS and FQNEAQ. The CDR3 is 14 amino acids. The trim removed 5 bases at V and 3 bases at J, leaving 6 bases unmatched. The CDR3 coding sequence is TGTGCCAGCAGCCGGTATGACAGGGGCTACGAGCAGTACTTC. This sequence encodes CASSRYDRGYEQYF.

The chain couples TRBV27 to TRBJ2-1, with 9 bases fitting TRBD2. This CDR3 comprises 15 residues. After removal of 5 bases from V and 7 bases from J, the junction contained 9 bases not matched to a gene. Germline CDR1 MNHEY, CDR2 SMNVEV (reference sequence). Here the CDR3 DNA reads TGTGCCAGCAGTCCGCCGGGGCGGGGGGGGAATGAGCAGTTCTTC. It translates to CASSPPGRGGNEQFF.

This clonotype was observed a single time. V is TRBV7-2 and J is TRBJ1-1, with 11 bases matching TRBD1. J lost 6 bases, V lost 0 bases, and 3 bases had no gene match. CDR1 and CDR2 from the germline V gene are SGHTA and FQGNSA. This CDR3 is 15 amino acids long. CDR3 in DNA: TGTGCCAGCAGCTTAGCCGGGACAGGGGGGGCTGAAGCTTTCTTT. Translated: CASSLAGTGGAEAFF.

This clonotype was found a few times. The chain couples TRBV5-1 to TRBJ1-6; unclear D gene. The V end lost 4 bases, the J end lost 9 bases, and 17 bases lay between the germline ends. Germline assignment: CDR1 SGHRS and CDR2 YFSETQ. The CDR3 runs 15 residues. CDR3 sequence: CASSDRAPASSPLHF. The CDR3 DNA follows: TGCGCCAGCAGCGACCGGGCCCCGGCAAGTTCACCCCTCCACTTT.

This clonotype occurred many times. The chain joins TRBV3-2 to TRBJ2-7; TRBD1 is the table's D call and was not checked against the DNA. TRBV3-2 is designated a pseudogene. This CDR3 contains 16 residues. The CDR3 region is CASSHLRGTVPYEQYF. The CDR3 DNA follows: TGTGCCAGCAGCCACCTAAGGGGGACCGTCCCCTACGAGCAGTACTTC.

The rearrangement joins TRBV5-4 to TRBJ2-5; 11 bases are shared with TRBD2. Trimming took 4 bases from V and 4 from J; bases not matched to a gene: 9. Germline V gene sequence: CDR1 SGHNT, CDR2 YYREEE (reference sequence). The CDR3 length is 16 residues. The CDR3 DNA is TGTGCCAGCAGCCGACAGACTAGCGGGGCCGGAGAGACCCAGTACTTC. Its protein is CASSRQTSGAGETQYF.

This clonotype was seen more than once but under ten times. The V gene is TRBV4-2, the J gene TRBJ2-5; D not certain. V lost 3 bases, J lost 2 bases, and 4 bases lay in between. Germline CDR1 and CDR2: LGHNA and YNFKEQ. This CDR3 has 12 amino acids. DNA of the CDR3: TGTGCCAGCAGCCACACACAAGAGACCCAGTACTTC. Translating gives CASSHTQETQYF.